One and the same sample provided the 4 T cell receptor beta chains below, sequenced in a study of blood T cell repertoires in COVID-19. Clones were read by immunoSEQ multiplex PCR, and TCRdb kept only the in-frame ones, dropping some. The repertoire holds 300,000 to 450,000 clones, with roughly 90% as singletons. Sequences were obtained from peripheral blood. The source is a woman aged 25 to 39 with COVID-19, enrolled during active disease.

This chain joins TRBV13 and TRBJ2-5, with 7 bases aligning to TRBD1. CDR3 length: 14 residues. Per the germline V gene, CDR1 is PRHDT and CDR2 is FYEKMQ (reference sequence). V lost 4 bases to trimming and J lost 0 bases; unmatched junction nucleotides: 2. In DNA form, the CDR3 reads TGTGCCAGCAGCTCGGGACAGAACCAAGAGACCCAGTACTTC. As protein: CASSSGQNQETQYF.

This chain uses TRBV4-2 with TRBJ2-3; 14 bases match TRBD2. The J segment lost 3 bases and the V segment lost 1 base, leaving 3 bases of the junction unmatched. Per the germline V gene, CDR1 is LGHNA and CDR2 is YNFKEQ. CDR3 length: 17 residues. The CDR3 spells CASSQGLAGGPTDTQYF. DNA for the CDR3: TGTGCCAGCAGCCAAGGACTAGCGGGGGGGCCGACAGATACGCAGTATTTT.

V usage is TRBV5-4 and J usage is TRBJ2-2; tentatively, D is TRBD2 (6 bases). The CDR3 consists of 16 residues. The germline V gene has CDR1 SGHNT and CDR2 YYREEE (reference sequence). V gave up 4 bases and J gave up 4 bases, with 17 bases separating them. Written as DNA, the CDR3 is TGTGCCAGCAGCATATCCCCTGCGGGGCTCACCGGGGAGCTGTTTTTT. Its protein product is CASSISPAGLTGELFF.

This sequence joins TRBV5-8 and TRBJ1-2, with D unresolved. Germline lookup yields CDR1 SGHTS and CDR2 YDEGEE. The CDR3 contains 13 residues. V lost 5 bases and J 4 bases, leaving 12 bases between the germline ends. The DNA of the CDR3 is TGTGCCAGCAGGGCCAACCTCCGCTATGGCTACACCTTC. Translation gives CASRANLRYGYTF.